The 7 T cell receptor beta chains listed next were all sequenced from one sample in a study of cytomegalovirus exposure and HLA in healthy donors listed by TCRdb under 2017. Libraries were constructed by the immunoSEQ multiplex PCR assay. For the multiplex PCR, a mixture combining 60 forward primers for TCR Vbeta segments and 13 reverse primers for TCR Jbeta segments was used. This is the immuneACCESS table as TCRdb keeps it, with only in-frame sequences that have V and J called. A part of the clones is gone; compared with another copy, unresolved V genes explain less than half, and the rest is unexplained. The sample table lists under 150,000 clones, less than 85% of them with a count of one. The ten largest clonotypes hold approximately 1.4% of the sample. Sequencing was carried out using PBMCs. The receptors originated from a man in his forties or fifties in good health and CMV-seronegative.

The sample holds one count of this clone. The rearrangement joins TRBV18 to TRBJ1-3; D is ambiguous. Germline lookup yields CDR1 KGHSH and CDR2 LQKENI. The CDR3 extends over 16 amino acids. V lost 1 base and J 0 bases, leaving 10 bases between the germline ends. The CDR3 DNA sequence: TGTGCCAGCTCACCACAGGGAGGCGACTCTGGAAACACCATATATTTT. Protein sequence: CASSPQGGDSGNTIYF.

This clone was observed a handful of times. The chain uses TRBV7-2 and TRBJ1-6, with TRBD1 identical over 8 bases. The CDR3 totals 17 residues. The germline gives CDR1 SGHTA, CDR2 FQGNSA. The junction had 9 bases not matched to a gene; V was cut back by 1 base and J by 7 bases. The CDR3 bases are TGTGCCAGCAGCTTAGTTCTGGGACAGGTGGCCAATTCACCCCTCCACTTT. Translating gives CASSLVLGQVANSPLHF.

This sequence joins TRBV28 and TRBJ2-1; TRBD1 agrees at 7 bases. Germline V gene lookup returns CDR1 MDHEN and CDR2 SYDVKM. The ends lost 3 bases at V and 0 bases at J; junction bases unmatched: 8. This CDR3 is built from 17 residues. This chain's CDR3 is CASSFGTTGSSYNEQFF. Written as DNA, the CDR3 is TGTGCCAGCAGTTTCGGGACGACAGGGAGCTCCTACAATGAGCAGTTCTTC.

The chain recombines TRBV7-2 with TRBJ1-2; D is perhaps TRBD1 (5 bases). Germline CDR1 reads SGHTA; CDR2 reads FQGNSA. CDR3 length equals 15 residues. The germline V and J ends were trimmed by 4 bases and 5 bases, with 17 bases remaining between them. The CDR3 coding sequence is TGTGCCAGCAGCTGGGACTCACAAGGGGCGTATGGCTACACCTTC. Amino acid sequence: CASSWDSQGAYGYTF.

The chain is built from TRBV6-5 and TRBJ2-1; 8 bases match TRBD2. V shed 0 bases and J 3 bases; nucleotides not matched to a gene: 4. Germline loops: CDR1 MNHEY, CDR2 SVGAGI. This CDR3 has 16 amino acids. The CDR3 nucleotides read TGTGCCAGCAGTTACTCGACGGGGGGGGGCTACAATGAGCAGTTCTTC. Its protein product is CASSYSTGGGYNEQFF.

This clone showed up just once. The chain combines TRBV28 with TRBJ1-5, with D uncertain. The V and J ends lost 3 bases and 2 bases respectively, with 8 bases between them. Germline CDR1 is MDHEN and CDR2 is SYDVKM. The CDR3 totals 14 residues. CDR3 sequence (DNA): TGTGCCAGCAGTTTCCGACAACGCAATCAGCCCCAGCATTTT. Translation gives CASSFRQRNQPQHF.

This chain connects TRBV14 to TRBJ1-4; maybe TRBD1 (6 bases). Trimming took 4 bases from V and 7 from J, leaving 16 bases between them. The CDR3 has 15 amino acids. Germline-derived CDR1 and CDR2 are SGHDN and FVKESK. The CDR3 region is CASSLYGQPIEKLFF. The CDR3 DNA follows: TGTGCCAGCAGCCTTTATGGACAGCCAATTGAAAAACTGTTTTTT.